This T cell receptor beta chain was found in a study of blood T cell repertoires in COVID-19. V lost 7 bases and J 1 base, leaving 14 bases between the germline ends. Germline V gives CDR1 SGHNT, CDR2 YYREEE (reference sequence). The CDR3 extends over 14 amino acids. Original methodology: Amplification with reference gene primers provided the estimates of nucleated cell counts. Measured with immunoSEQ multiplex PCR; TCRdb has only the in-frame clones, and not every one. V and J calls and clone size are as listed in that table; D and trimming were resolved from the DNA. The sample shows approximately 210,000 clones, 82% of them seen only once.

Sequenced: PBMCs or T cells enriched from blood (not recorded which). The chain couples TRBV5-4 to TRBJ2-5; the D gene is possibly TRBD2 (5 bases). The receptor comes from a woman aged 60-70 years who had recovered from COVID-19. This chain's CDR3 is CASRIGGPQETQYF. The CDR3 coding sequence is TGTGCCAGCCGCATAGGCGGGCCCCAAGAGACCCAGTACTTC.